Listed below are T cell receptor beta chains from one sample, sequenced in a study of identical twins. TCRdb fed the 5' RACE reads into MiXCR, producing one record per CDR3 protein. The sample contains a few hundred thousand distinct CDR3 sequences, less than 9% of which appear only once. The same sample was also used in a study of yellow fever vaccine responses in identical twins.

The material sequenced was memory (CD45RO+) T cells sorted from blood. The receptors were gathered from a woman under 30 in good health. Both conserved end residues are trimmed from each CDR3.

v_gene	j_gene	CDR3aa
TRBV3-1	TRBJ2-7	ASSPGSGLAVYEQY
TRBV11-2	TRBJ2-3	ASRETDTQY
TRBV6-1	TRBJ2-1	ASSARPTPKGDEQF
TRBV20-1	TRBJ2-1	SATGTSGGYEQF
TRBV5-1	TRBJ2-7	ASSLVPSGVSYEQY
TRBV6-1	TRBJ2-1	ASRPDGTGDNEQF
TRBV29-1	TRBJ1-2	SVGGTSYGYT
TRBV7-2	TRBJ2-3	ASSGGIADTQY
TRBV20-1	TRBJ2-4	SASSTSGRASAKNIQY
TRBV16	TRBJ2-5	ASSFIAEETQY
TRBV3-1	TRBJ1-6	ASSQAGTGGSPLH
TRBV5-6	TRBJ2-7	ASRVTGSYEQY
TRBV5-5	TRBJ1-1	ASSYSGIEAF
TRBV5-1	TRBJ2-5	ASSLVPETQY
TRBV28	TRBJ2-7	ASAGSLYEQY
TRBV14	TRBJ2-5	ASSQGSRPDAETQY
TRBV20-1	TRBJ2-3	SAKFGGGGAADTQY
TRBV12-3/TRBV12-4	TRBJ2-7	ASSLTGGSYEQY
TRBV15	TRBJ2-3	ATSLAPPDTQY
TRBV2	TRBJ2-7	ASEQDAYEQY
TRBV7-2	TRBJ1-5	ASSEGSGAVQPQH
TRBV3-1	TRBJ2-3	ASRTRDTQY
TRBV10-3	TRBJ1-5	ATGTGVNQPQH
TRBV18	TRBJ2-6	ASSPGQGSGANVLT